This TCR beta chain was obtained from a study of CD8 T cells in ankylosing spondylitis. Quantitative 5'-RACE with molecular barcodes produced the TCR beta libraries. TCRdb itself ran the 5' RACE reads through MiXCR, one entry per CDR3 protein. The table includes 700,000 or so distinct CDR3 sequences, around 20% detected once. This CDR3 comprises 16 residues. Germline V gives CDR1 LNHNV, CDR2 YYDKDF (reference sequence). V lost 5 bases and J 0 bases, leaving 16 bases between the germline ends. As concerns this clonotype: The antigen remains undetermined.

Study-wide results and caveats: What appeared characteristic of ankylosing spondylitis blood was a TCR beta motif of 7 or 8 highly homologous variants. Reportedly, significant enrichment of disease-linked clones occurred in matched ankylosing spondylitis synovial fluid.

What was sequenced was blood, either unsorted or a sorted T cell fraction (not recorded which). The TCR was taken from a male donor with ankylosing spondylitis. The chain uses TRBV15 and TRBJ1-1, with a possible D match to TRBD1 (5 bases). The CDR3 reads CATSFPPGGMNTEAFF. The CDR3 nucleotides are TGTGCCACCAGCTTCCCCCCGGGGGGGATGAACACTGAAGCTTTCTTT.